Listed here are 8 T cell receptor beta chains from one sample, sequenced in a study of blood T cell repertoires in COVID-19. Clones were read by immunoSEQ multiplex PCR, and TCRdb kept only the in-frame ones, dropping some. The data show around 150,000 clones, approximately 79% seen once. Sequenced sample: peripheral blood. The receptors stem from a woman aged 40 to 50 with COVID-19, enrolled during active disease.

The chain recombines TRBV5-5 with TRBJ1-4, with D uncertain. With 2 bases removed from V and 7 bases from J, the gap between germline ends came to 12 bases. This CDR3 contains 14 residues. Germline CDR1 and CDR2: SGHKS and YYEKEE (reference sequence). As DNA, the CDR3 is TGTGCCAGCAGCTTTGGGCCCTATGGTGAAAAACTGTTTTTT. Translated, it gives CASSFGPYGEKLFF.

This clone was seen a single time. The chain joins TRBV3-1 (or the pseudogene TRBV3-2) to TRBJ1-6; D possibly corresponds to TRBD1 (6 bases). The CDR3 runs to 16 residues. Germline V gene data show CDR1 as LGHDT and CDR2 as YNNKEL (reference sequence). V was pared by 5 bases and J by 2 bases, with 13 bases between. CDR3 nucleotide sequence: TGTGCCAGCAGCACAGGGATAGAAGCCTATAATTCACCCCTCCACTTT. Translating gives CASSTGIEAYNSPLHF.

The V gene is TRBV29-1, the J gene TRBJ2-5, with D hard to call. This CDR3 has 12 amino acids. V was pared by 4 bases and J by 5 bases, with 11 bases between. The germline CDR1 and CDR2 sequences are SQVTM and ANQGSEA. CDR3 in DNA: TGCAGCGTTGTCCCCTTGGAGGAGACCCAGTACTTC. Amino acids: CSVVPLEETQYF.

The gene calls are TRBV4-1 and TRBJ2-5, with a possible D match to TRBD1 (6 bases). The length of the CDR3 is 12 residues. CDR1 MGHRA and CDR2 YSYEKL come from the germline V gene. The V end lost 0 bases, the J end lost 7 bases, and 6 bases lay between the germline ends. As DNA, the CDR3 is TGCGCCAGCAGCCAAGAAGGGGGGACCCAGTACTTC. This translates into CASSQEGGTQYF.

This chain connects TRBV4-1 to TRBJ1-2; maybe TRBD1 (6 bases). CDR3 length: 16 residues. Trimming removed 0 bases at V and 5 bases at J, with 16 bases between. The V gene's germline CDR1 is MGHRA and CDR2 YSYEKL. CDR3 residues: CASSQDPLQGLYGYTF. CDR3 in DNA: TGCGCCAGCAGCCAAGACCCCCTACAGGGCCTTTATGGCTACACCTTC.

This clone was counted ten times or more. This chain connects TRBV6-5 to TRBJ1-1, with 8 bases that match TRBD1. Germline V lookup: CDR1 MNHEY, CDR2 SVGAGI. V gave up 1 base and J gave up 11 bases; unmatched junction bases: 9. The length of the CDR3 is 14 residues. CDR3 region: CASSYFVGQGAAFF. Here the CDR3 DNA reads TGTGCCAGCAGTTACTTCGTCGGCCAGGGGGCCGCTTTCTTT.

The J gene is TRBJ2-3, the V gene TRBV28; 7 bases are a match to TRBD2. The V gene's germline CDR1 is MDHEN and CDR2 SYDVKM. The CDR3 loop spans 15 amino acids. The J segment lost 3 bases and the V segment lost 3 bases, leaving 6 bases of the junction unmatched. The CDR3 DNA reads TGTGCCAGCAGTTTGTGGGGAGCGGGGACAGATACGCAGTATTTT. This translates into CASSLWGAGTDTQYF.

This clone was recorded a few times. The chain combines TRBV6-2 or TRBV6-3 with TRBJ2-7, with 7 bases matching TRBD2. V was pared by 2 bases and J by 2 bases, with 6 bases of the junction left unmatched. The germline CDR1 and CDR2 sequences are MNHEY and SVGEGT. The length of the CDR3 is 15 residues. The CDR3 DNA reads TGTGCCAGCAGTTACGGGGCGGGGGTTACCTACGAGCAGTACGTC. Translated, it gives CASSYGAGVTYEQYV.